These T cell receptor beta chains were read from a single sample in a study of shared clonotypes between healthy human individuals. Sequencing was performed with immunoSEQ multiplex PCR; in TCRdb, only in-frame clones are kept and a portion is missing. The repertoire holds roughly 2 million clones, with about 95% as singletons. The material sequenced was naive CD8+ T cells sorted from blood. The receptor source for this set is a man between 18 and 29 years old in good health. Each CDR3 is given with its conserved first and last residue. The D gene is left open where the match is weak. Clone size is shown for a subset of rows, as once, few, many or a class of expanded clone.

j_gene: TRBJ2-7
abundance: NA
d_gene: TRBD2
v_gene: TRBV18
CDR3aa: CASSPLAGSSYEQYF
CDR3nt: TGTGCCAGCTCACCGCTAGCGGGGAGCTCCTACGAGCAGTACTTC

j_gene: TRBJ2-3
abundance: NA
d_gene: TRBD1
v_gene: TRBV25-1
CDR3aa: CASSGTGFGTQYF
CDR3nt: TGTGCCAGCTCGGGGACAGGGTTCGGTACGCAGTATTTT

j_gene: TRBJ2-7
abundance: NA
d_gene: NA
v_gene: TRBV12-5
CDR3aa: CASGLGGTYEQYF
CDR3nt: TGTGCTAGTGGTTTGGGAGGGACCTACGAGCAGTACTTC

j_gene: TRBJ1-1
abundance: NA
d_gene: TRBD1
v_gene: TRBV27
CDR3aa: CASTQTGGNTEAFF
CDR3nt: TGTGCCAGCACCCAGACAGGGGGAAACACTGAAGCTTTCTTT

j_gene: TRBJ2-1
abundance: NA
d_gene: TRBD2
v_gene: TRBV2
CDR3aa: CASTPQGGGHYNEQFF
CDR3nt: TGTGCCAGCACCCCCCAGGGCGGGGGGCACTACAATGAGCAGTTCTTC

j_gene: TRBJ2-1
abundance: NA
d_gene: NA
v_gene: TRBV5-6
CDR3aa: CASSLRSSYNEQFF
CDR3nt: TGTGCCAGCAGCTTGCGGAGCTCCTACAATGAGCAGTTCTTC

j_gene: TRBJ2-7
abundance: NA
d_gene: TRBD1
v_gene: TRBV7-2
CDR3aa: CASSLNRGPLISSYEQYF
CDR3nt: TGTGCCAGCAGCTTAAACAGGGGGCCACTAATAAGCTCCTACGAGCAGTACTTC

j_gene: TRBJ1-6
abundance: NA
d_gene: NA
v_gene: TRBV6-5
CDR3aa: CASRRDRRIRSPLHF
CDR3nt: TGTGCCAGCAGACGTGACAGACGTATCAGGTCACCCCTCCACTTT

j_gene: TRBJ2-1
abundance: NA
d_gene: NA
v_gene: TRBV11-2
CDR3aa: CASSFRGPSYNEQFF
CDR3nt: TGTGCCAGCAGCTTCCGCGGTCCCTCCTACAATGAGCAGTTCTTC

j_gene: TRBJ1-1
abundance: few
d_gene: NA
v_gene: TRBV5-4
CDR3aa: CASSLVGTPPEAFF
CDR3nt: TGTGCCAGCAGCTTGGTGGGGACACCTCCTGAAGCTTTCTTT

j_gene: TRBJ1-5
abundance: NA
d_gene: NA
v_gene: TRBV27
CDR3aa: CASSTGGSNQPQHF
CDR3nt: TGTGCCAGCAGTACGGGTGGGAGCAATCAGCCCCAGCATTTT

j_gene: TRBJ2-2
abundance: NA
d_gene: NA
v_gene: TRBV4-3
CDR3aa: CASSQEGQFTNTGELFF
CDR3nt: TGCGCCAGCAGCCAAGAGGGCCAATTCACGAACACCGGGGAGCTGTTTTTT

j_gene: TRBJ2-5
abundance: once
d_gene: NA
v_gene: TRBV7-9
CDR3aa: CAAASGPQETQYF
CDR3nt: TGTGCCGCGGCGTCAGGTCCCCAAGAGACCCAGTACTTC

j_gene: TRBJ2-7
abundance: NA
d_gene: NA
v_gene: TRBV6-1
CDR3aa: CASSEPMNYEQYF
CDR3nt: TGTGCCAGCAGTGAACCCATGAACTACGAGCAGTACTTC

j_gene: TRBJ2-2
abundance: NA
d_gene: TRBD2
v_gene: TRBV9
CDR3aa: CATKRELTGELFF
CDR3nt: TGTGCCACCAAGCGGGAGTTGACCGGGGAGCTGTTTTTT

j_gene: TRBJ2-5
abundance: NA
d_gene: NA
v_gene: TRBV6-5
CDR3aa: CASSYLDSLVETQYF
CDR3nt: TGTGCCAGCAGTTACTTAGACAGCCTGGTGGAGACCCAGTACTTC

j_gene: TRBJ1-4
abundance: NA
d_gene: NA
v_gene: TRBV30
CDR3aa: CAWRSANEKLFF
CDR3nt: TGTGCCTGGAGGTCAGCAAATGAAAAACTGTTTTTT

j_gene: TRBJ1-2
abundance: NA
d_gene: NA
v_gene: TRBV10-3
CDR3aa: CAISEPAAGQYGYTF
CDR3nt: TGTGCCATCAGTGAGCCAGCAGCAGGGCAATATGGCTACACCTTC

j_gene: TRBJ1-1
abundance: once
d_gene: NA
v_gene: TRBV2
CDR3aa: CASSADSMNTEAFF
CDR3nt: TGTGCCAGCAGTGCCGACAGTATGAACACTGAAGCTTTCTTT

j_gene: TRBJ1-1
abundance: NA
d_gene: NA
v_gene: TRBV13
CDR3aa: CASRLTENTEAFF
CDR3nt: TGTGCCAGCAGACTAACTGAGAACACTGAAGCTTTCTTT

j_gene: TRBJ1-5
abundance: NA
d_gene: TRBD1
v_gene: TRBV28
CDR3aa: CASSLLSGGSNQPQHF
CDR3nt: TGTGCCAGCAGTTTACTTTCAGGGGGTAGCAATCAGCCCCAGCATTTT

j_gene: TRBJ2-7
abundance: NA
d_gene: TRBD1
v_gene: TRBV5-4
CDR3aa: CASSYRGNYEQYF
CDR3nt: TGTGCCAGCAGCTACAGGGGGAACTACGAGCAGTACTTC

j_gene: TRBJ2-7
abundance: NA
d_gene: TRBD2
v_gene: TRBV11-2
CDR3aa: CASSFGGAGYEQYF
CDR3nt: TGTGCCAGCAGCTTCGGGGGGGCCGGGTACGAGCAGTACTTC

j_gene: TRBJ2-5
abundance: NA
d_gene: NA
v_gene: TRBV7-2
CDR3aa: CASSSPGEPKETQYF
CDR3nt: TGTGCCAGCAGCTCCCCCGGCGAGCCTAAAGAGACCCAGTACTTC

j_gene: TRBJ1-1
abundance: NA
d_gene: TRBD1
v_gene: TRBV19
CDR3aa: CASRTSQGGTEAFF
CDR3nt: TGTGCCAGTAGGACATCTCAGGGGGGCACTGAAGCTTTCTTT

j_gene: TRBJ2-1
abundance: NA
d_gene: NA
v_gene: TRBV28
CDR3aa: CASSSPEEVIYNEQFF
CDR3nt: TGTGCCAGCAGTTCCCCGGAAGAAGTGATTTACAATGAGCAGTTCTTC

j_gene: TRBJ1-1
abundance: NA
d_gene: NA
v_gene: TRBV13
CDR3aa: CASSPLYGGGTEAFF
CDR3nt: TGTGCCAGCAGCCCCCTTTACGGGGGGGGCACTGAAGCTTTCTTT

j_gene: TRBJ1-1
abundance: NA
d_gene: TRBD1
v_gene: TRBV5-1
CDR3aa: CASSLGTGHTEAFF
CDR3nt: TGCGCCAGCAGCTTGGGGACAGGGCACACTGAAGCTTTCTTT

j_gene: TRBJ2-2
abundance: NA
d_gene: TRBD2
v_gene: TRBV5-4
CDR3aa: CASSYGTSGGSGELFF
CDR3nt: TGTGCCAGCAGTTACGGGACTAGCGGGGGCTCCGGGGAGCTGTTTTTT

j_gene: TRBJ2-7
abundance: NA
d_gene: NA
v_gene: TRBV9
CDR3aa: CASSVGAGLYEQYF
CDR3nt: TGTGCCAGCAGCGTAGGGGCAGGGCTGTACGAGCAGTACTTC

j_gene: TRBJ2-5
abundance: NA
d_gene: NA
v_gene: TRBV6-5
CDR3aa: CASSGRGYQETQYF
CDR3nt: TGTGCCAGCAGTGGCAGGGGCTACCAAGAGACCCAGTACTTC

j_gene: TRBJ2-2
abundance: NA
d_gene: NA
v_gene: TRBV4-3
CDR3aa: CASSQDTEGYGELFF
CDR3nt: TGCGCCAGCAGCCAAGATACGGAGGGTTACGGGGAGCTGTTTTTT

j_gene: TRBJ1-1
abundance: NA
d_gene: NA
v_gene: TRBV6-5
CDR3aa: CASRKTVLNTEAFF
CDR3nt: TGTGCCAGCAGGAAGACAGTCCTGAACACTGAAGCTTTCTTT

j_gene: TRBJ2-6
abundance: NA
d_gene: NA
v_gene: TRBV11-2
CDR3aa: CASSLVIGIGRAGANVLTF
CDR3nt: TGTGCCAGCAGCTTAGTAATAGGGATTGGACGGGCTGGGGCCAACGTCCTGACTTTC

j_gene: TRBJ1-1
abundance: NA
d_gene: NA
v_gene: TRBV29-1
CDR3aa: CSVESPSGTEAFF
CDR3nt: TGCAGCGTTGAGAGCCCGTCGGGCACTGAAGCTTTCTTT

j_gene: TRBJ2-7
abundance: NA
d_gene: NA
v_gene: TRBV5-6
CDR3aa: CASSATYEQYF
CDR3nt: TGTGCCAGCAGCGCAACTTACGAGCAGTACTTC

j_gene: TRBJ2-5
abundance: NA
d_gene: NA
v_gene: TRBV1
CDR3aa: CTSSQDNPAAPQETQYF
CDR3nt: TGCACCAGCAGCCAAGATAACCCCGCGGCGCCGCAAGAGACCCAGTACTTC

j_gene: TRBJ2-7
abundance: NA
d_gene: TRBD1
v_gene: TRBV11-2
CDR3aa: CASSFPGQAYEQYF
CDR3nt: TGTGCCAGCAGCTTTCCGGGACAGGCCTACGAGCAGTACTTC

j_gene: TRBJ2-3
abundance: once
d_gene: NA
v_gene: TRBV27
CDR3aa: CASSLGDTSTDTQYF
CDR3nt: TGTGCCAGCAGTTTAGGGGACACCAGCACAGATACGCAGTATTTT

j_gene: TRBJ2-7
abundance: once
d_gene: TRBD1
v_gene: TRBV4-1
CDR3aa: CASSQRRDSYEQYF
CDR3nt: TGCGCCAGCAGCCAGCGCCGGGACAGTTACGAGCAGTACTTC

j_gene: TRBJ1-1
abundance: NA
d_gene: NA
v_gene: TRBV4-1
CDR3aa: CASSRPMNTEAFF
CDR3nt: TGCGCCAGCAGCCGACCGATGAACACTGAAGCTTTCTTT

j_gene: TRBJ1-5
abundance: NA
d_gene: TRBD1
v_gene: TRBV9
CDR3aa: CASSLTGSDQPQHF
CDR3nt: TGTGCCAGCAGCTTGACAGGGTCGGATCAGCCCCAGCATTTT